The 25 T cell receptor beta chains listed next were all sequenced from one sample in a study of blood T cell repertoires in COVID-19. Libraries were prepared by immunoSEQ multiplex PCR; TCRdb keeps only in-frame clonotypes and omits some of them. The sample contains under 150,000 clones, 84% of which appear only once. The sequenced sample consisted of peripheral blood. Receptors originate from a woman between 35 and 50 years old with acute or convalescent COVID-19.

The chain carries TRBV15 and TRBJ2-4; 8 nucleotides match TRBD1. V lost 0 bases to trimming and J lost 8 bases; unmatched junction nucleotides: 15. The CDR3 extends over 18 amino acids. Germline values: CDR1 LNHNV, CDR2 YYDKDF (reference sequence). CDR3 sequence: CATSREVARGQGGYIQYF. The CDR3, as DNA: TGTGCCACCAGCAGAGAGGTGGCCCGCGGACAGGGAGGATACATTCAGTACTTC.

The V and J genes are TRBV30 and TRBJ1-2, with a possible D match to TRBD1 (6 bases). This CDR3 contains 13 residues. Germline CDR1 is GTSNPN and CDR2 is SVGIG (reference sequence). V lost 4 bases, J lost 0 bases, and 9 bases lay in between. The CDR3 nucleotides are TGTGCCTGGAAGAAGGGGGCTAACTATGGCTACACCTTC. Amino acids: CAWKKGANYGYTF.

CDR3 DNA: TGTGCCAGTAGTACGACAGGTTTTACTGAAGCTTTCTTT. Translation gives CASSTTGFTEAFF. The gene calls are TRBV19 and TRBJ1-1, with D possibly being TRBD1 (6 bases). The CDR3 totals 13 residues. Germline V gives CDR1 LNHDA, CDR2 SQIVND (reference sequence). V was trimmed by 4 bases and J by 5 bases, leaving 11 bases between them.

This clone was counted only a few times. V gene TRBV3-1 (or the pseudogene TRBV3-2) combines with J gene TRBJ1-4; 7 bases fit TRBD1. Germline CDR1 reads LGHDT; CDR2 reads YNNKEL (reference sequence). V lost 2 bases to trimming and J lost 8 bases; unmatched junction nucleotides: 11. This CDR3 has 16 residues. DNA of the CDR3: TGTGCCAGCAGCCAACTTCTAGACAGGGAAGGGGAAAAACTGTTTTTT. It translates to CASSQLLDREGEKLFF.

A single count supports this clone. The CDR3 protein is CAWSGRGRTDTQYF. CDR3 bases: TGTGCCTGGAGTGGCAGGGGCCGCACAGATACGCAGTATTTT. The V gene is TRBV30, the J gene TRBJ2-3; maybe TRBD1 (6 bases). The CDR3 has 14 amino acids. The germline gives CDR1 GTSNPN, CDR2 SVGIG (reference sequence). The V gene lost 1 base and the J gene lost 1 base, with 9 bases spanning the gap.

The chain has TRBV7-9 and TRBJ1-4; 11 nucleotides match TRBD1. The CDR3 is made up of 15 amino acids. After removal of 5 bases from V and 6 bases from J, the junction contained 5 bases not matched to a gene. Germline V gives CDR1 SEHNR, CDR2 FQNEAQ (reference sequence). CDR3: CASSQKDRGHEKLFF. The CDR3, as DNA: TGTGCCAGCAGCCAAAAGGACAGGGGGCATGAAAAACTGTTTTTT.

The chain combines TRBV4-1 with TRBJ2-5, with 9 bases matching TRBD1. The V and J ends lost 3 bases and 0 bases, in that order; junction bases with no gene match: 5. Germline lookup yields CDR1 MGHRA and CDR2 YSYEKL. The CDR3 length is 16 residues. CDR3 nucleotides: TGCGCCAGCAGCCAGGGGGACAGGGCGTACCAAGAGACCCAGTACTTC. It is translated as CASSQGDRAYQETQYF.

This clone was observed a few times. The chain employs TRBV5-1 and TRBJ1-4, with TRBD1 identical over 9 bases. Germline assignment: CDR1 SGHRS and CDR2 YFSETQ. Trimming at V came to 7 bases and at J to 8 bases, leaving 9 bases not matched to a gene. The CDR3 totals 14 residues. CDR3 in DNA: TGCGCCAGCCGCCCCGGGACAGGGAGCGAAAAACTGTTTTTT. This sequence encodes CASRPGTGSEKLFF.

The chain links TRBV5-5 to TRBJ2-1, with TRBD1 identical over 9 bases. The germline gives CDR1 SGHKS, CDR2 YYEKEE (reference sequence). V was pared by 4 bases and J by 0 bases, with 8 bases of the junction left unmatched. This CDR3 has 17 amino acids. The CDR3 bases are TGTGCCAGCAGCCCGAGGACAGGGGAGGGCTCCTACAATGAGCAGTTCTTC. Translation gives CASSPRTGEGSYNEQFF. Full variable domain (remainder filled in from reference TRBV5-5 and TRBJ2-1): DAGVTQSPTHLIKTRGQQVTLRCSPISGHKSVSWYQQVLGQGPQFIFQYYEKEERGRGNFPDRFSARQFPNYSSELNVNALLLGDSALYLCASSPRTGEGSYNEQFFGPGTRLTVL.

The chain recombines TRBV21-1 with TRBJ1-2; the table's D call, TRBD1, was not checked against the DNA. TRBV21-1 is designated a pseudogene. The CDR3 has 17 amino acids. Written as DNA, the CDR3 is TGTGCCAGCAGCAAAAACCTTCCGGGACACCCGGACTATGGCTACACCTTC. Protein product: CASSKNLPGHPDYGYTF.

The genes are TRBV5-1 and TRBJ1-1, with D possibly being TRBD1 (5 bases). The CDR3 sequence is 16 residues long. The germline CDR1 and CDR2 sequences are SGHRS and YFSETQ. V lost 1 base to trimming and J lost 5 bases, with 18 bases between them. In DNA form, the CDR3 reads TGCGCCAGCAGCTTGAGTTCGGGGGGTGGGAGGACTGAAGCTTTCTTT. The encoded protein is CASSLSSGGGRTEAFF.

V and J are TRBV4-1 and TRBJ2-3; TRBD2 aligns across 9 bases. This CDR3 region has 18 residues. Germline V lookup: CDR1 MGHRA, CDR2 YSYEKL. The junction had 13 bases not matched to a gene; V was cut back by 4 bases and J by 2 bases. In DNA form, the CDR3 reads TGCGCCAGCAGCCCACCCGGGACTAGCACAGCCCCCACAGATACGCAGTATTTT. Amino acid sequence: CASSPPGTSTAPTDTQYF.

The chain combines TRBV29-1 with TRBJ1-2, with D possibly TRBD1 on 5 matching bases. The CDR3 length is 12 residues. The V gene lost 3 bases and the J gene lost 8 bases, with 13 bases spanning the gap. Germline lookup yields CDR1 SQVTM and CDR2 ANQGSEA. The CDR3 DNA is TGCAGCGTTGAGGCAGGGAGGGGAGGCTACACCTTC. Its protein product is CSVEAGRGGYTF.

For this clone: The same CDR3 is also encoded by other DNA sequences in this sample. This chain links TRBV19 with TRBJ1-2; 9 positions match TRBD1. V was clipped by 5 bases and J by 2 bases; unmatched bases: 3. CDR1 is LNHDA, CDR2 SQIVND, per germline (reference sequence). The CDR3 is made up of 14 amino acids. This chain's CDR3 is CASSHRGRNYGYTF. The CDR3, as DNA: TGTGCCAGTAGTCACAGGGGGCGAAACTATGGCTACACCTTC.

V gene TRBV21-1 combines with J gene TRBJ2-7; the table's TRBD2 call for D was not verified on the DNA. TRBV21-1 is termed a pseudogene. There are 11 residues in the CDR3. In DNA, the CDR3 is TGTGCCGAGGCGCGGAGCTACGAGCAGTACTTC. It yields the protein CAEARSYEQYF.

V gene TRBV23-1 combines with J gene TRBJ1-2, with D uncertain. TRBV23-1 is an open reading frame, and its role is uncertain. This CDR3 is built from 12 residues. V was clipped by 5 bases and J by 8 bases, with 12 bases between them. The CDR3 loop is CASSTRGGGYTF. The DNA of the CDR3 is TGCGCCAGCAGTACCCGGGGAGGAGGCTACACCTTC.

This sequence joins TRBV25-1 and TRBJ2-1; possible D gene TRBD1, 5 bases. CDR3 size: 13 residues. The V gene lost 2 bases and the J gene lost 10 bases, with 12 bases spanning the gap. CDR1 is MGHDK and CDR2 is SYGVNS in the germline V gene. CDR3 coding DNA: TGTGCCAGCAGTGAAGGACACCGCAAAGAGCAGTTCTTC. Its translation: CASSEGHRKEQFF.

V and J are TRBV7-8 and TRBJ2-3, with 9 bases fitting TRBD2. The germline gives CDR1 SGHVS, CDR2 FQNEAQ. J lost 6 bases, V lost 0 bases, and 7 bases had no gene match. This CDR3 spans 16 amino acids. CDR3 nucleotides: TGTGCCAGCAGCTTAGCGCTTGTAGCGGGGGCCGATACGCAGTATTTT. It codes for CASSLALVAGADTQYF.

In DNA form, the CDR3 reads TGTGCCAGCAGCCCGCCGGGGGTTTGCTACACCTTC. It codes for CASSPPGVCYTF. This chain joins TRBV9 and TRBJ1-2, with a possible D match to TRBD1 (5 bases). CDR1 and CDR2 (germline): SGDLS, YYNGEE. The CDR3 runs to 12 residues. The V end was cut by 4 bases, the J end by 9 bases, with 13 bases between.

The chain employs TRBV15 and TRBJ2-3, with no clear D. Trimming pared 0 bases from V and 5 bases from J, leaving 3 bases between. This CDR3 contains 12 residues. The germline gives CDR1 LNHNV, CDR2 YYDKDF (reference sequence). The CDR3 reads CATSRERDTQYF. CDR3 nucleotides: TGTGCCACCAGCAGAGAGAGAGATACGCAGTATTTT.

J is TRBJ1-2 and V is TRBV7-9; D is possibly TRBD1 (6 bases). Germline CDR1 is SEHNR and CDR2 is FQNEAQ (reference sequence). Trimming left V 6 bases short and J 4 bases short, with 12 bases between. The CDR3 has 13 residues. The CDR3 sequence: CASSPGQPYGYTF. The CDR3 nucleotides read TGTGCCAGCAGTCCCGGACAGCCCTATGGCTACACCTTC.

This chain joins TRBV18 and TRBJ2-5; TRBD1 matches at 8 bases. CDR1 and CDR2 from the germline V gene are KGHSH and LQKENI. CDR3 length: 15 amino acids. J lost 1 base, V lost 3 bases, and 4 bases had no gene match. The CDR3, as DNA: TGTGCCAGCTCACCTGGGACAGGACTCCAAGAGACCCAGTACTTC. Protein: CASSPGTGLQETQYF.

This chain uses TRBV12-3 or TRBV12-4 with TRBJ1-2; D unclear. The CDR3 is 12 residues long. Trimming took 4 bases from V and 5 from J, leaving 8 bases between them. The CDR3 loop is CASSYGEYGYTF. The CDR3 nucleotides are TGTGCCAGCAGTTACGGGGAATATGGCTACACCTTC.

J is TRBJ2-2 and V is TRBV7-9; the D gene is possibly TRBD2 (6 bases). V was trimmed by 1 base and J by 5 bases, leaving 17 bases between them. This CDR3 has 17 amino acids. CDR1 and CDR2 from the germline V gene are SEHNR and FQNEAQ (reference sequence). The CDR3 is CASSLGSGELRTGELFF. As DNA, the CDR3 is TGTGCCAGCAGCTTAGGGTCGGGGGAGTTGAGGACCGGGGAGCTGTTTTTT.

The chain is built from TRBV7-7 and TRBJ1-1, with 7 bases matching TRBD1. The V and J ends lost 5 bases and 0 bases, in that order; junction bases with no gene match: 21. The length of the CDR3 is 20 residues. CDR1 and CDR2 from the germline V gene are SSHAT and FNYEAQ (reference sequence). The CDR3 sequence: CASSNAVPLWGQSMNTEAFF. The CDR3 bases are TGTGCCAGCAGCAACGCAGTCCCCCTCTGGGGACAGTCGATGAACACTGAAGCTTTCTTT.